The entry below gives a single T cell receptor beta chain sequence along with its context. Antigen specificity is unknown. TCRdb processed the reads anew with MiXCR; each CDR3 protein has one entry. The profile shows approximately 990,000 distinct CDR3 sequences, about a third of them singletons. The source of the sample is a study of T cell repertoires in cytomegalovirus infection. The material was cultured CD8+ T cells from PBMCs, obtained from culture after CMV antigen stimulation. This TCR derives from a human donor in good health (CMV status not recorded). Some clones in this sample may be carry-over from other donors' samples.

The CDR3 DNA is TGTGCCAGCAGCGCTGACCGGGACTACTATGGCTACACCTTC. Translating it yields CASSADRDYYGYTF. This sequence joins TRBV5-4 and TRBJ1-2; a weak D match, TRBD1 (5 bases). Trimming shortened V by 4 bases and J by 3 bases, and 13 bases separated the two germline ends. Germline lookup yields CDR1 SGHNT and CDR2 YYREEE (reference sequence). The CDR3 consists of 14 residues.